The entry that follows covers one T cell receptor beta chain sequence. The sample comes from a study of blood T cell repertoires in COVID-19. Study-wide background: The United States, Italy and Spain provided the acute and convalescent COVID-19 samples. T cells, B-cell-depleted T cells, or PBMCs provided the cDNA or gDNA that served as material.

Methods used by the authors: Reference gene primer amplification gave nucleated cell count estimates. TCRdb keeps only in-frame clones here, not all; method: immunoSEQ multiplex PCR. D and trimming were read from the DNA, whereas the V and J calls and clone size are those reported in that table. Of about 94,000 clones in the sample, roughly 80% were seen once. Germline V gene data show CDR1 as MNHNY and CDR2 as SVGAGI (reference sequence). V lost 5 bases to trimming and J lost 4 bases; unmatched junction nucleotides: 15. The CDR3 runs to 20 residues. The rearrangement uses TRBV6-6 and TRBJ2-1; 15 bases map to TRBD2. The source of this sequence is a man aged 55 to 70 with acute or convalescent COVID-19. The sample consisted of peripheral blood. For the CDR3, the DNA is TGTGCCAGCAGTCAGACTCCGGGACTAGCGGGGGGCACAATTTACAATGAGCAGTTCTTC. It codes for CASSQTPGLAGGTIYNEQFF.